A selection of T cell receptor beta chains follows, all from one sample in a study of blood T cell repertoires in COVID-19. This table comes from immunoSEQ multiplex PCR, and its TCRdb copy is limited to in-frame clones, with some not included. The sample records tens of thousands of clones, under 85% being singletons. Sequencing was done on a sample of peripheral blood. The source is a woman between 50 and 59 years old with acute or convalescent COVID-19. CDR3s include the opening cysteine and the closing phenylalanine or tryptophan. The D gene is left open where the match is weak.

d_gene: TRBD2; v_gene: TRBV6-5; len: 13; j_gene: TRBJ2-7; CDR3nt: TGTGCCAGCCGTCGCGGGGGAGGGAACGAGCAGTACTTC; CDR3aa: CASRRGGGNEQYF
d_gene: NA; v_gene: TRBV28; len: 13; j_gene: TRBJ2-7; CDR3nt: TGTGCCAGCAGTTTAGGTGGTCGCGTCGAGCAGTACTTC; CDR3aa: CASSLGGRVEQYF
d_gene: TRBD1; v_gene: TRBV30; len: 15; j_gene: TRBJ1-4; CDR3nt: TGTGCCTGGGACAGGGGGGAGGCAACTAATGAAAAACTGTTTTTT; CDR3aa: CAWDRGEATNEKLFF
d_gene: TRBD2; v_gene: TRBV3-1/TRBV3-2; len: 16; j_gene: TRBJ2-4; CDR3nt: TGTGCCAGCAGCCATAGACTAGCGGGGGAAAGGAACATTCAGTACTTC; CDR3aa: CASSHRLAGERNIQYF
d_gene: NA; v_gene: TRBV5-1; len: 12; j_gene: TRBJ2-7; CDR3nt: TGCGCCAGCAGCAACCTACAGTCAGCCAAGGACTTC; CDR3aa: CASSNLQSAKDF
d_gene: TRBD2; v_gene: TRBV18; len: 15; j_gene: TRBJ2-1; CDR3nt: TGTGCCAGCTCACCACAGCGGGGGGCCTTCAATGAGCAGTTCTTC; CDR3aa: CASSPQRGAFNEQFF
d_gene: TRBD2; v_gene: TRBV4-3; len: 17; j_gene: TRBJ2-2; CDR3nt: TGCGCCAGCAGCCAAGGAATAGCGGGAGTGGCGACCGGGGAGCTGTTTTTT; CDR3aa: CASSQGIAGVATGELFF
d_gene: TRBD1; v_gene: TRBV5-1; len: 17; j_gene: TRBJ2-3; CDR3nt: TGCGCCAGCAGCTTGGTTCGGGACAGCCGGTCGGCTCCGACGCAGTATTTT; CDR3aa: CASSLVRDSRSAPTQYF
d_gene: NA; v_gene: TRBV6-5; len: 14; j_gene: TRBJ2-2; CDR3nt: TGTGCCAGCAGTTATGAGCAATTAGCGCCGGAGCTGTTTTTT; CDR3aa: CASSYEQLAPELFF
d_gene: NA; v_gene: TRBV5-4; len: 13; j_gene: TRBJ2-5; CDR3nt: TGTGCCAGCAGCTCCAAGACTGAAGAGACCCAGTACTTC; CDR3aa: CASSSKTEETQYF
d_gene: NA; v_gene: TRBV18; len: 15; j_gene: TRBJ2-7; CDR3nt: TGTGCCAGCTCACCCTTAGCCGGGGAGGCCTACGAGCAGTACTTC; CDR3aa: CASSPLAGEAYEQYF
d_gene: NA; v_gene: TRBV4-1; len: 14; j_gene: TRBJ1-1; CDR3nt: TGCGCCAGCAGCCGAGGCGCGGTGAACACTGAAGCTTTCTTT; CDR3aa: CASSRGAVNTEAFF
d_gene: NA; v_gene: TRBV30; len: 13; j_gene: TRBJ2-3; CDR3nt: TGTGCCTGGAGTCGCGTCTATGCAGATACGCAGTATTTT; CDR3aa: CAWSRVYADTQYF
d_gene: NA; v_gene: TRBV30; len: 12; j_gene: TRBJ1-2; CDR3nt: TGTGCCTGGAGTGACAAGTTCTATGGCTACACCTTC; CDR3aa: CAWSDKFYGYTF
d_gene: TRBD2; v_gene: TRBV5-1; len: 17; j_gene: TRBJ2-3; CDR3nt: TGCGCCAGCAGCTCGAGACTAGCGGGGGGGCCGACAGATACGCAGTATTTT; CDR3aa: CASSSRLAGGPTDTQYF
d_gene: TRBD1; v_gene: TRBV19; len: 14; j_gene: TRBJ1-1; CDR3nt: TGTGCCAGCTTGCCAGGGGGGACAAACACTGAAGCTTTCTTT; CDR3aa: CASLPGGTNTEAFF